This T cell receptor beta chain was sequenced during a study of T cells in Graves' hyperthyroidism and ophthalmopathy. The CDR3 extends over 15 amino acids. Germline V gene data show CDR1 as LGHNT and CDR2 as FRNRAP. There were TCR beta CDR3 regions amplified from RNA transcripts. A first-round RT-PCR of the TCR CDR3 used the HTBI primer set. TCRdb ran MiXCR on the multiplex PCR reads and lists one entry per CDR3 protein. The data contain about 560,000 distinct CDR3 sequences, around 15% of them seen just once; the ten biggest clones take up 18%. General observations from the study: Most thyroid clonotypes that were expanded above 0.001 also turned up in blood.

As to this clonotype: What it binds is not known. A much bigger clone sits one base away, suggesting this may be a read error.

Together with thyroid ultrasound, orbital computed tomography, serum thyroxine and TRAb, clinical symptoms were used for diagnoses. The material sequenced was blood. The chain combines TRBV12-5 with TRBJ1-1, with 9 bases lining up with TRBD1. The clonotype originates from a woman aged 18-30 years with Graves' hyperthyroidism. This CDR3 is CASGLTTGGNTEALF. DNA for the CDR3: TGTGCTAGTGGTTTGACTACAGGGGGCAACACTGAAGCTCTCTTT.